Detailed here is one T cell receptor (beta chain). The sample holds many counts of this clone. Its antigen is unknown. Base qualities are not provided; no much larger clone lies one nucleotide away. The immunoSEQ Assay, a bias-controlled multiplex PCR, was used to amplify TCRbeta CDR3 regions from genomic DNA. The published analysis was carried out like this. The number of nucleated cells in each sample was estimated from the amplification of reference gene primers within the assay. To quantify the absolute abundance of each unique TCRbeta CDR3 rearrangement, sequence reads were collapsed and filtered. For each sample, productive Simpson clonality was calculated as the square root of Simpson's diversity index over productive rearrangements. TCRdb took this table from immuneACCESS and kept in-frame rearrangements with V and J called. Such tables lack part of the clones; where checked against another copy, unresolved V genes explain under half of the gap, and the rest is unexplained. The D gene and trimming were derived from the DNA, and the V and J assignments and clone size from that table. Within this sample are under 300,000 clones, with roughly 80% of them counted one time only. The top ten constitute 8% to 9.5% of the sample.

A second Seattle source provided samples from volunteer blood donors who had recovered from COVID-19. Collaborating institutions collected whole blood in K2EDTA tubes following their own protocols. For TCRbeta analysis, collaborators shipped samples in one of three forms: frozen whole blood, isolated PBMCs, or DNA extracted from either of those sample types. From its cysteine to its phenylalanine, the CDR3 spans 13 amino acids. Left in the record is the CDR3 DNA by itself, 39 bases read in frame from the first base. Cut back by 2 bases and 3 bases, the V and J ends lie 8 bases apart. Via the germline V gene (reference sequence), CDR1 is GTSNPN and CDR2 SVGIG. This specimen belongs to a study of blood T cell repertoires in COVID-19 (dated by TCRdb to between 2020 and 2021). Looking at the study overall: Samples covering the acute and convalescent phases of COVID-19 were provided by collaborators in the United States, Italy and Spain. The material from the prospective study consisted of cDNA or gDNA derived from T cells, B-cell-depleted T cells, or PBMCs. Deeply sampled blood TCRbeta repertoires from subjects exposed to, actively infected with, or recovered from COVID-19 were included in the dataset. A freely available public database, intended as a resource for researchers studying the immune response to SARS-CoV-2, is where the repertoires were released. The samples were drawn from the first 160 participants of the ongoing ImmuneRACE study and from under 1,500 subjects provided by 6 global collaborators. Sample metadata almost always included a de-identified subject ID, COVID-19 status, age in years and sex. Where available, HLA class I and class II types were obtained from metadata supplied by the sample provider rather than from assay-based typing. On the study overall, not on this receptor specifically: The quantity of clinical and demographic metadata differed by source and by participant and was supplied without curation.

The sequencing input was peripheral blood. Recombination connected TRBV30 to TRBJ1-5; the D segment could be TRBD1, given 5 matching bases. This sequence was found in a woman aged 45-59 years who had recovered from COVID-19. At the DNA level, the sequence is TGTGCCTGGAGTACCAGGGTCAATCAGCCCCAGCATTTT. This yields the protein CAWSTRVNQPQHF.